The 4 T cell receptor beta chains in this list originate from one sample, sequenced in a study of OX40 agonist ivuxolimab in advanced cancers. Only in-frame clones appear in the TCRdb table, and some are missing; sequencing was by immunoSEQ multiplex PCR. This sample has about 89,000 clones, with about 92% found just once. The sequenced sample was CD4+ or CD8+ T cells sorted from blood, obtained in a trial of the OX40 agonist ivuxolimab. These receptors were collected from an adult with an advanced solid tumor such as melanoma, head and neck, liver or kidney cancer.

This clone was observed a handful of times. V usage is TRBV4-2 and J usage is TRBJ1-5; D is unresolved. The V gene's germline CDR1 is LGHNA and CDR2 YNFKEQ. The CDR3 extends over 16 amino acids. Trimming left V 4 bases short and J 2 bases short, with 15 bases between. The CDR3 nucleotides read TGTGCCAGCAGCCTAGGCTCTTGGGGTCGCAATCAGCCCCAGCATTTT. This codes for CASSLGSWGRNQPQHF.

The chain is built from TRBV30 and TRBJ1-5; D might be TRBD1 (5 bases). Germline lookup yields CDR1 GTSNPN and CDR2 SVGIG (reference sequence). The V gene lost 3 bases and the J gene lost 5 bases, with 11 bases spanning the gap. This CDR3 spans 13 amino acids. The CDR3 protein is CAWRLQDDQPQHF. The CDR3, as DNA: TGTGCCTGGAGACTACAGGACGATCAGCCCCAGCATTTT. The whole variable domain, remainder taken from reference TRBV30 and TRBJ1-5, is SQTIHQWPATLVQPVGSPLSLECTVEGTSNPNLYWYRQAAGRGLQLLFYSVGIGQISSEVPQNLSASRPQDRQFILSSKKLLLSDSGFYLCAWRLQDDQPQHFGDGTRLSIL.

The chain uses TRBV5-1 and TRBJ2-4; D is possibly TRBD2 (5 bases). The germline V gene encodes CDR1 SGHRS and CDR2 YFSETQ. Trimming left V 0 bases short and J 1 base short, with 14 bases between. This CDR3 contains 17 residues. The CDR3 protein is CASSLGSGRGAKNIQYF. The CDR3 bases are TGCGCCAGCAGCTTGGGTTCCGGCAGAGGGGCCAAAAACATTCAGTACTTC. Based on the CDR3 plus reference TRBV5-1 and TRBJ2-4, the full variable domain is KAGVTQTPRYLIKTRGQQVTLSCSPISGHRSVSWYQQTPGQGLQFLFEYFSETQRNKGNFPGRFSGRQFSNSRSEMNVSTLELGDSALYLCASSLGSGRGAKNIQYFGAGTRLSVL.

The V and J genes are TRBV5-1 and TRBJ2-6; D gene uncertain. CDR3 length: 15 residues. The germline V gene encodes CDR1 SGHRS and CDR2 YFSETQ. V lost 0 bases and J 1 base, leaving 5 bases between the germline ends. CDR3 sequence (DNA): TGCGCCAGCAGCTTGGCTAAGTCTGGGGCCAACGTCCTGACTTTC. Its protein is CASSLAKSGANVLTF.